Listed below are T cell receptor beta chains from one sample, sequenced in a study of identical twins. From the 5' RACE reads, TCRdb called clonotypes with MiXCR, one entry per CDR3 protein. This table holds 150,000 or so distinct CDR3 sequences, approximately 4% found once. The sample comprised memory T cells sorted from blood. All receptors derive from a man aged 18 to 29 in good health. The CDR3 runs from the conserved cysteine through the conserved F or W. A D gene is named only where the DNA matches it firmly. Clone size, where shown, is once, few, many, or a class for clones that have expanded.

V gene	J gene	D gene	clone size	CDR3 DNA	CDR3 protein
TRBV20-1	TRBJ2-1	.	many	TGCAGTGCTAGAGATGTTTTGGGCAATGAGCAGTTCTTC	CSARDVLGNEQFF
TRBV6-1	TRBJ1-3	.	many	TGTGCCAGCAGAGGCGACCCGAACACCATATATTTT	CASRGDPNTIYF
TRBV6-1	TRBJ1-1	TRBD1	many	TGTGCCAGCACCGAGACAGGGTCAGCTTTCTTT	CASTETGSAFF
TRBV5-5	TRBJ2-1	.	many	TGTGCCAGCAGCTTGGTAGTGGGGTACAATGAGCAGTTCTTC	CASSLVVGYNEQFF
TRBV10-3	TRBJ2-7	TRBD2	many	TGTGCCATCAGCGTCTCCGGGACTAGCGAGAGCTCCTACGAGCAGTACTTC	CAISVSGTSESSYEQYF
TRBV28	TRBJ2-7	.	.	TGTGCCAGCACCGCGATGTCCTACGAGCAGTACTTC	CASTAMSYEQYF
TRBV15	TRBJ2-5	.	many	TGTGCCACCAGCCCGACGGGGTGGTCTAATACTCAAGAGACCCAGTACTTC	CATSPTGWSNTQETQYF
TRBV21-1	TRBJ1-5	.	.	TGTGCCAGCAGGTCCGTTCAGGGAAATCAGCCCCAGCATTTT	CASRSVQGNQPQHF
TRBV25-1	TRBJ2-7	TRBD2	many	TGTGCCAGCAGTGAACGGGAGGTCGGCGAGCAGTACTTC	CASSEREVGEQYF
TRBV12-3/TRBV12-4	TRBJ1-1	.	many	TGTGCCAGCAGCGGAACAGGGAGCACTGAAGCTTTCTTT	CASSGTGSTEAFF
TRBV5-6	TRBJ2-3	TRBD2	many	TGTGCCAGCACCGCGACTAGCCGTGCGGCAGATACGCAGTATTTT	CASTATSRAADTQYF
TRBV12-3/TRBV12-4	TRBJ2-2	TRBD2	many	TGTGCCAGCATTCGAGCGGGAGACACCGGGGAGCTGTTTTTT	CASIRAGDTGELFF
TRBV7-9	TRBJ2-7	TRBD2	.	TGTGCCAGCAGCAAACCGAGACTAGCACCGGGGATATGGTACTTC	CASSKPRLAPGIWYF
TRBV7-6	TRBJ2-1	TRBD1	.	TGTGCCAGCAGCGAGGGACAGCCGATCAGTGAGCAGTTCTTC	CASSEGQPISEQFF
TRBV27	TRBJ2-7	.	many	TGTGCCGCAGGTCTGGTCGAGCAGTACTTC	CAAGLVEQYF
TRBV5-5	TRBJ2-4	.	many	TGTGCCAGCAGCCCGCGGACAGCGAATTGGGCCAAAAACATTCAGTACTTC	CASSPRTANWAKNIQYF
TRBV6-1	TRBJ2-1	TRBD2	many	TGTGCCAGCAGTGAAATACTAGCGGGAGCCTACAATGAGCAGTTCTTC	CASSEILAGAYNEQFF
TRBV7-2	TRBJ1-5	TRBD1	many	TGTGCCAGCAGTGAGACGGACAGGTATCAGCCCCAGCATTTT	CASSETDRYQPQHF
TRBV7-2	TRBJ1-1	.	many	TGTGCCAGCAGCTTAGGGGCCTGGGTCGGGGACACTGAAGCTTTCTTT	CASSLGAWVGDTEAFF
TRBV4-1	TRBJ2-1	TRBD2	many	TGCGCCAGCAGCCAAGTCCTAGCGGGAGTGCCTGAGCAGTTCTTC	CASSQVLAGVPEQFF
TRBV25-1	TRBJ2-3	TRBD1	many	TGTGCCAGCAGTGAGACAGGGATCGCAGATACGCAGTATTTT	CASSETGIADTQYF
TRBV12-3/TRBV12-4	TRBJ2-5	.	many	TGTGCCAGCACTTTCGCGGGACAAAAAGAGACCCAGTACTTC	CASTFAGQKETQYF
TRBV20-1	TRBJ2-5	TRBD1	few	TGCAGTGCGACCGGACAGGAAGAGACCCAGTACTTC	CSATGQEETQYF
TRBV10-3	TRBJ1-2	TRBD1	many	TGTGCCATCAGCGGATCGACAGGGAACTATGGCTACACCTTC	CAISGSTGNYGYTF
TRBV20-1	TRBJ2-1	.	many	TGCAGTGCTCTAAGCGGGCCCTCCTACAATGAGCAGTTCTTC	CSALSGPSYNEQFF
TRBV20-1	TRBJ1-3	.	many	TGCAGTGCTAAGTCGCCAACCCAGGGAAACACCATATATTTT	CSAKSPTQGNTIYF
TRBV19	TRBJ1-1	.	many	TGTGCCAGTACTCAGAGGGAGTGGGGAAACACTGAAGCTTTCTTT	CASTQREWGNTEAFF
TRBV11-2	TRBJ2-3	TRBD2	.	TGTGCCAGCAGCCCGCCAGCGGGACGAGGGGGCACAGATACGCAGTATTTT	CASSPPAGRGGTDTQYF
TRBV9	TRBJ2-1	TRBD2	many	TGTGCCAGCAGCGGACGGTTCGCCGCGGGAGGATTGAATGAGCAGTTCTTC	CASSGRFAAGGLNEQFF
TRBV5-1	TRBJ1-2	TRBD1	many	TGCGCCAGCAGCGCGGACAGGGCGTTTGGCTACACCTTC	CASSADRAFGYTF
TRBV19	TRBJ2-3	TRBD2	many	TGTGCCAGTAGTATCCTGACTAGCGGGACAGATACGCAGTATTTT	CASSILTSGTDTQYF
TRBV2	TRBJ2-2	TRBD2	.	TGTGCCAGCAGTGGGGCCGGGGGGACGAACACCGGGGAGCTGTTTTTT	CASSGAGGTNTGELFF
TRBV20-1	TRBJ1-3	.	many	TGCAGTGCTAGCGCTGCTGGAAACACCATATATTTT	CSASAAGNTIYF
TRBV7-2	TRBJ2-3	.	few	TGTGCCAGCAGCTTAGCTGGATCAGATACGCAGTATTTT	CASSLAGSDTQYF
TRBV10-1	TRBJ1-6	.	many	TGCGCCAGCAGCGGAGGTGAGGGTTCACCCCTCCACTTT	CASSGGEGSPLHF
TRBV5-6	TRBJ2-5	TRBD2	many	TGTGCCAGCAGCTGGGCTAGCGGGAGGGCCGCAGAGACCCAGTACTTC	CASSWASGRAAETQYF
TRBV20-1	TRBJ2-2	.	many	TGCAGTGCTGTCAGGGGTCGGAACACCGGGGAGCTGTTTTTT	CSAVRGRNTGELFF
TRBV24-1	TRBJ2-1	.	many	TGTGCCACGCGGGGGCCGGGCGGCAATGAGCAGTTCTTC	CATRGPGGNEQFF
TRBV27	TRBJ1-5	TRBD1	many	TGTGCCAGCAGTCCCGGGACAGGGGAGTTTCCCCAGCATTTT	CASSPGTGEFPQHF
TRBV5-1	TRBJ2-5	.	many	TGCGCCAGCAGTAAGAGGGGTGGAGAGACCCAGTACTTC	CASSKRGGETQYF
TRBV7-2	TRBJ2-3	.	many	TGTGCCAGCAGCTTTCCCATAGCGGATACGCAGTATTTT	CASSFPIADTQYF
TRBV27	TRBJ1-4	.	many	TGTGCCAGCACCCTCCTACGGGCAGGCCCTCCGAATAATGAAAAACTGTTTTTT	CASTLLRAGPPNNEKLFF
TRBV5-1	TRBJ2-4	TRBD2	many	TGCGCCAGCAGCGAAGGGACTAGCGGGAGGGTTTATGAGTACTTC	CASSEGTSGRVYEYF
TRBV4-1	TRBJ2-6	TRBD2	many	TGCGCCAGCAGCCTTATAGCGGGAGGAAACTCTGGGGCCAACGTCCTGACTTTC	CASSLIAGGNSGANVLTF
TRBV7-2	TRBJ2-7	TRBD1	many	TGTGCCAGCAGCTTCGCGGGGACAGGGGCGTACGAGCAGTACTTC	CASSFAGTGAYEQYF
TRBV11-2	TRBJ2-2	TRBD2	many	TGTGCCAGCAGCTCCAATGGACTAGCGGGAGCGAACACCGGGGAGCTGTTTTTT	CASSSNGLAGANTGELFF
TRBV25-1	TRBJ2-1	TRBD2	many	TGTGCCAGCAGTGATCAGGGAGGGAGTTACAATGAGCAGTTCTTC	CASSDQGGSYNEQFF
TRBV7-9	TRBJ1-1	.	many	TGTGCCAGCAGCTTAAGGAAGTCCCCGAACACTGAAGCTTTCTTT	CASSLRKSPNTEAFF